The 24 T cell receptor beta chains presented below share a single source sample, sequenced in a study of cytomegalovirus exposure and HLA in healthy donors. The study ran its PCR with 60 Vbeta and 13 Jbeta primers. Clones were sequenced by immunoSEQ multiplex PCR, and TCRdb holds only the in-frame ones, with some missing. The data contain some 77,000 clones, around 80% of them singletons. The material sequenced was PBMCs. The receptors were sampled from a man younger than 45 in good health and CMV-seronegative.

The chain couples TRBV28 to TRBJ2-3; 10 bases match TRBD2. V lost 6 bases and J lost 0; bases outside the gene matches: 15. Germline V gene sequence: CDR1 MDHEN, CDR2 SYDVKM. The CDR3 extends over 19 amino acids. The CDR3 DNA sequence: TGTGCCAGCAGCCTTCTATTAGCGGGAGGTACTCCTAGCACAGATACGCAGTATTTT. This gives the protein CASSLLLAGGTPSTDTQYF.

This rearrangement joins TRBV30 to TRBJ1-1; TRBD1 matches 8 bases. Looked up from germline, CDR1 is GTSNPN and CDR2 is SVGIG (reference sequence). V shed 3 bases, J shed 5 bases, and the junction held 8 bases outside the gene matches. The CDR3 covers 14 residues. CDR3 sequence: CAWSRGQGGTEAFF. DNA for the CDR3: TGTGCCTGGAGCCGAGGACAGGGAGGAACTGAAGCTTTCTTT.

V and J are TRBV6-5 and TRBJ2-5; perhaps TRBD1 as D (6 bases). The J call is uncertain, as TRBJ2-7 better fits the DNA end. The CDR3 is 13 residues long. Germline values: CDR1 MNHEY, CDR2 SVGAGI. The CDR3 DNA reads as TGTGCCAGCAGTTACGAGGGGGACTACGAGCAGTACTTC. Translated: CASSYEGDYEQYF.

The gene calls are TRBV6-1 and TRBJ2-5, with D possibly TRBD2 on 5 matching bases. CDR1 MNHNS and CDR2 SASEGT come from the germline V gene. CDR3 length: 13 amino acids. Deletions cut 7 bases from V and 3 bases from J, with 12 bases between. Written as DNA, the CDR3 is TGTGCCAGCACCCTAGGGAGAGAAGAGACCCAGTACTTC. As protein: CASTLGREETQYF.

The V and J genes are TRBV6-5 and TRBJ2-3; TRBD1 might be the D (5 bases). This CDR3 comprises 15 residues. The germline gives CDR1 MNHEY, CDR2 SVGAGI. The ends were cut back, 6 bases at V and 3 bases at J, with 16 bases in the middle. The CDR3 nucleotides read TGTGCCAGCAGCTCCCGGCAGCAGGGAACAGATACGCAGTATTTT. Translating it yields CASSSRQQGTDTQYF.

The rearrangement uses TRBV2 and TRBJ2-7, with D perhaps being TRBD1 or TRBD2 (7 bases each). V lost 10 bases to trimming and J lost 2 bases, with 12 bases between them. Germline V gene data show CDR1 as SNHLY and CDR2 as FYNNEI. CDR3 size: 12 residues. CDR3 coding DNA: TGTGCCACCAGGGGGGGTGCCTACGAGCAGTACTTC. This codes for CATRGGAYEQYF.

The chain carries TRBV4-2 and TRBJ1-2; D might be TRBD1 (6 bases). From germline, CDR1 is LGHNA and CDR2 YNFKEQ. This CDR3 contains 16 residues. Trimming removed 0 bases from V and 9 bases from J, with 20 bases in between. For the CDR3, the DNA is TGTGCCAGCAGCCAAGATTCTACCCCCACAGGGTTTAGCTACACCTTC. Its protein is CASSQDSTPTGFSYTF.

This chain connects TRBV7-2 to TRBJ2-3; 7 nucleotides match TRBD2. The CDR3 extends over 15 amino acids. Germline V gene data show CDR1 as SGHTA and CDR2 as FQGNSA. V was clipped by 0 bases and J by 3 bases; unmatched bases: 3. The CDR3 loop reads CASSLAGGQTDTQYF. The DNA for the CDR3 is TGTGCCAGCAGCTTAGCGGGAGGGCAAACAGATACGCAGTATTTT.

The DNA for the CDR3 is TGTGCCAGCAGTTACGTATCAGGGAACACTGAAGCTTTCTTT. Translating gives CASSYVSGNTEAFF. J is TRBJ1-1 and V is TRBV6-5; unclear D gene. Germline assignment: CDR1 MNHEY and CDR2 SVGAGI. This CDR3 spans 14 amino acids. The V end was cut by 2 bases, the J end by 1 base, with 8 bases between.

This clone has just a few counts. V usage is TRBV7-2 and J usage is TRBJ2-7; 9 bases map to TRBD1. Trimming cost V 1 base and J 4 bases; bases outside gene matches: 11. This CDR3 has 17 residues. Per germline, CDR1 SGHTA and CDR2 FQGNSA. The CDR3 DNA follows: TGTGCCAGCAGCTTAGACCGGCGTAGGGGACAGGGTTACGAGCAGTACTTC. Translated: CASSLDRRRGQGYEQYF.

This sequence joins TRBV19 and TRBJ1-5; 7 positions match TRBD1. The CDR3 loop spans 14 amino acids. Trimming cost V 4 bases and J 6 bases; bases outside gene matches: 6. The germline V gene has CDR1 LNHDA and CDR2 SQIVND (reference sequence). The CDR3 DNA is TGTGCCAGTAGTAGACAGGGAATAGGTCAGCCCCAGCATTTT. Its translation is CASSRQGIGQPQHF.

The chain uses TRBV13 and TRBJ2-1, with a tentative D call TRBD2 (5 bases). This CDR3 is built from 15 residues. Germline lookup yields CDR1 PRHDT and CDR2 FYEKMQ (reference sequence). The germline V and J ends were trimmed by 4 bases and 8 bases, with 18 bases remaining between them. The CDR3 nucleotides are TGTGCCAGCAGCTCGACTACCTTTGGTTCGGATGAGCAGTTCTTC. Translating it yields CASSSTTFGSDEQFF.

This chain links TRBV4-1 with TRBJ2-7, with D maybe TRBD2 (6 bases). Looked up from germline, CDR1 is MGHRA and CDR2 is YSYEKL. The ends were cut back, 0 bases at V and 5 bases at J, with 11 bases in the middle. The length of the CDR3 is 14 residues. Here the CDR3 reads CASSQEGGTDEQYF. The CDR3 bases are TGCGCCAGCAGCCAAGAGGGAGGAACGGACGAGCAGTACTTC.

The V call is TRBV29-1, the J call TRBJ1-1; D is ambiguous. Germline CDR1 is SQVTM and CDR2 is ANQGSEA. V dropped 7 bases and J dropped 0 bases, with 15 bases sitting between them. This CDR3 comprises 14 residues. The DNA for the CDR3 is TGCAGCGCCCGTCAAATTCAGATGAACACTGAAGCTTTCTTT. Translation: CSARQIQMNTEAFF.

V is TRBV27 and J is TRBJ2-1; 9 bases agree with TRBD1. Losses at the gene ends were 6 bases for V and 2 bases for J; bases not matched to a gene: 5. The CDR3 is made up of 15 amino acids. Germline loops: CDR1 MNHEY, CDR2 SMNVEV (reference sequence). The CDR3 protein is CASSMGTGTYNEQFF. The CDR3 DNA reads TGTGCCAGCAGCATGGGGACAGGGACCTACAATGAGCAGTTCTTC.

The CDR3 here is CATSRETRDYQFSYNEQFF. CDR3 coding DNA: TGTGCCACCAGCAGAGAGACAAGGGACTACCAATTCTCCTACAATGAGCAGTTCTTC. The chain uses TRBV15 and TRBJ2-1; 7 bases are shared with TRBD2. V was pared by 0 bases and J by 0 bases, with 11 bases of the junction left unmatched. From germline, CDR1 is LNHNV and CDR2 YYDKDF (reference sequence). This CDR3 region has 19 residues.

The V and J genes are TRBV28 and TRBJ1-4; a possible D gene is TRBD1 (5 bases). V lost 5 bases and J 2 bases, leaving 15 bases between the germline ends. The CDR3 sequence is 16 residues long. The germline V gene encodes CDR1 MDHEN and CDR2 SYDVKM. CDR3 sequence reads: CASSPWAGPTNEKLFF. CDR3 coding DNA: TGTGCCAGCAGTCCTTGGGCGGGGCCCACTAATGAAAAACTGTTTTTT.

Only a few counts were recorded for this clone. The V gene is TRBV11-2, the J gene TRBJ2-1; 7 bases are a match to TRBD1. This CDR3 contains 17 residues. Trimming took 2 bases from V and 0 from J; bases not matched to a gene: 7. From germline, CDR1 is SGHAT and CDR2 FQNNGV. The CDR3 DNA follows: TGTGCCAGCAGCTTAAATCGACCAGGGGGCTCCTACAATGAGCAGTTCTTC. It translates to CASSLNRPGGSYNEQFF.

This clone was picked up a small number of times. The chain employs TRBV14 and TRBJ1-2, with no clear D. The CDR3 has 11 amino acids. In germline, CDR1 is SGHDN, CDR2 FVKESK. Trimming removed 3 bases at V and 8 bases at J, with 7 bases between. The CDR3 protein is CASSQGWGYTF. The CDR3 DNA follows: TGTGCCAGCAGCCAGGGCTGGGGCTACACCTTC.

V and J are TRBV5-5 and TRBJ2-1; TRBD1 matches at 7 bases. Per germline, CDR1 SGHKS and CDR2 YYEKEE (reference sequence). Trimming at V came to 4 bases and at J to 2 bases, leaving 6 bases not matched to a gene. This CDR3 has 15 amino acids. CDR3 nucleotides: TGTGCCAGCAGCCGAGGACAGGAGACCTACAATGAGCAGTTCTTC. Translated, it gives CASSRGQETYNEQFF. Combining the CDR3 with reference TRBV5-5 and TRBJ2-1 gives the whole variable domain DAGVTQSPTHLIKTRGQQVTLRCSPISGHKSVSWYQQVLGQGPQFIFQYYEKEERGRGNFPDRFSARQFPNYSSELNVNALLLGDSALYLCASSRGQETYNEQFFGPGTRLTVL.

As to this clone: Sequence at one end of the junction differs from germline and may be a read error. V is TRBV19 and J is TRBJ2-3; TRBD1 might be the D (6 bases). Germline-derived CDR1 and CDR2 are LNHDA and SQIVND (reference sequence). The CDR3 loop spans 13 amino acids. CDR3 amino acids: CASTRTAMDSFHF. In DNA, the CDR3 is TGTGCCAGTACCCGAACGGCAATGGACAGTTTCCATTTT.

The genes are TRBV9 and TRBJ2-3, with D tentatively TRBD2 (5 bases). The V and J ends lost 2 bases and 2 bases respectively, with 9 bases between them. Germline CDR1 and CDR2: SGDLS and YYNGEE. This CDR3 spans 14 amino acids. In nucleotides, the CDR3 is TGTGCCAGCAGCGTTCCCGGGAACACAGATACGCAGTATTTT. As protein: CASSVPGNTDTQYF.

Concerning this clone: Germline is not matched at one junction end, which may reflect a read error. This chain uses TRBV10-2 with TRBJ2-5, with TRBD1 matching over 7 bases. Per germline, CDR1 WSHSY and CDR2 SAAADI. The CDR3 covers 14 residues. The CDR3 DNA is TGCGTCAGCAGTCGACAGGGCAGGGACGAGACCCAGTACTTC. This translates into CVSSRQGRDETQYF.

The genes are TRBV27 and TRBJ2-7; tentatively, D is TRBD2 (5 bases). V lost 0 bases and J lost 1, with 7 bases in between. Germline loops: CDR1 MNHEY, CDR2 SMNVEV (reference sequence). CDR3 length: 14 amino acids. The CDR3 loop is CASSLSRRSYEQYF. CDR3 nucleotide sequence: TGTGCCAGCAGTTTATCCAGGAGGTCCTACGAGCAGTACTTC.